Listed below are T cell receptor beta chains from one sample, sequenced in a study of blood T cell repertoires in COVID-19. Sequenced by immunoSEQ multiplex PCR; TCRdb stores in-frame clones only, minus some. Of 150,000 to 200,000 clones listed, roughly 80% are singletons. What was sequenced was peripheral blood. These receptors came from a woman of 80 years or more with acute or convalescent COVID-19. CDR3s include the opening cysteine and the closing phenylalanine or tryptophan. Fields, in order: D gene, J gene, clone size, V gene, CDR3 DNA, CDR3 protein. The D gene is left open where the match is weak. For some rows the clone size is stated as once, few or many, or as a class when expanded; others skip it.

TRBD1 | TRBJ1-2 | NA | TRBV24-1 | TGTGCCACCAGTGATCTCTCCAGGGGGGAGGAGGTTTTACGCGGCTACACCTTC | CATSDLSRGEEVLRGYTF
TRBD1 | TRBJ1-6 | NA | TRBV6-4 | TGTGCCAGCAGGGAACAACCGGGACAGAATTCACCCCTCCACTTT | CASREQPGQNSPLHF
NA | TRBJ2-3 | NA | TRBV19 | TGTGCCAGTAGTACGTTACACCCCAGGCCAGATACGCAGTATTTT | CASSTLHPRPDTQYF
NA | TRBJ1-3 | NA | TRBV3-1/TRBV3-2 | TGTGCCAGCAGCTTAGGGACTGGTGGAAACACCATATATTTT | CASSLGTGGNTIYF
NA | TRBJ2-7 | NA | TRBV19 | TGTGCCAGTAGTATTAGGGCGGGAAAATCCTACGAGCAGTACTTC | CASSIRAGKSYEQYF
TRBD2 | TRBJ2-7 | NA | TRBV10-3 | TGTGCCATCAGTGAGTCTAGGACGACTAGCGGTGTACCCTACGAGCAGTACTTC | CAISESRTTSGVPYEQYF
NA | TRBJ2-4 | NA | TRBV5-4 | TGTGCCAGCAGCTCACCAGAAAACATTCAGTACTTC | CASSSPENIQYF
TRBD1 | TRBJ1-2 | NA | TRBV2 | TGTGCCAGCAGACGACAGGGGGAGAACTATGGCTACACCTTC | CASRRQGENYGYTF
NA | TRBJ1-1 | NA | TRBV20-1 | TGCAGTGCTAGAGGGCGGTTGAGGACTTTCTTT | CSARGRLRTFF
NA | TRBJ2-1 | NA | TRBV14 | TGTGCCAGCAGCCAATTGCGTGTTAGTGAGCAGTTCTTC | CASSQLRVSEQFF
NA | TRBJ2-7 | NA | TRBV15 | TGTGCCACCAGCGAAGTGAAGACGGGGGAGCAGTACTTC | CATSEVKTGEQYF
TRBD2 | TRBJ2-1 | NA | TRBV6-5 | TGTGCCAGCAGTTACGCGATACTAGCGGGGGCCCCCCAGTTCTTC | CASSYAILAGAPQFF
NA | TRBJ1-4 | NA | TRBV20-1 | TGCAGTGCTAGTCGAGGTCGTAATGAAAAACTGTTTTTT | CSASRGRNEKLFF
TRBD1 | TRBJ2-2 | NA | TRBV5-1 | TGCGCCAGCAGCTCCGACAGGGGCTCCGGGGAGCTGTTTTTT | CASSSDRGSGELFF
TRBD1 | TRBJ1-2 | NA | TRBV23-1 | TGCGCCAGCAGTCAATCGAACCGACAGGGAGCTAACTATGGCTACACCTTC | CASSQSNRQGANYGYTF
NA | TRBJ2-3 | NA | TRBV4-2 | TGTGCCAGCAGAAGCACGCTCCATAGCACAGATACGCAGTATTTT | CASRSTLHSTDTQYF
NA | TRBJ2-5 | NA | TRBV7-9 | TGTGCCAGCAGCCCCCGTATTGTTAAAGAGACCCAGTACTTC | CASSPRIVKETQYF
NA | TRBJ1-2 | once | TRBV6-1 | TGTGCCAGCAGTGAAGTTTCACGTCGGAACTATGGCTACACCTTC | CASSEVSRRNYGYTF
NA | TRBJ2-7 | NA | TRBV2 | TGTGCCAGCAGTCCCCTTCGTGAGCAGTACTTC | CASSPLREQYF
NA | TRBJ2-2 | NA | TRBV19 | TGTGCCAGTAGTATTGAGATTTCCGGGGAGCTGTTTTTT | CASSIEISGELFF
TRBD1 | TRBJ1-1 | few | TRBV9 | TGTGCCAGCAGCGGCCAGGGACAGGGAGCAACCTTGAACACTGAAGCTTTCTTT | CASSGQGQGATLNTEAFF
NA | TRBJ1-1 | NA | TRBV5-1 | TGCGCCAGCAGCTCAGGGGCCGGTTTGAACACTGAAGCTTTCTTT | CASSSGAGLNTEAFF
TRBD2 | TRBJ2-7 | NA | TRBV9 | TGTGCCAGCAGCGGAGGGACTAGCGGGGGCTACGAGCAGTACTTC | CASSGGTSGGYEQYF
TRBD2 | TRBJ2-6 | few | TRBV5-4 | TGTGCCAGCAGCTTGGACCTAGCGGGGATCTCTGGGGCCAACGTCCTGACTTTC | CASSLDLAGISGANVLTF
NA | TRBJ2-3 | NA | TRBV7-6 | TGTGCCAGCAGCTTATTTCAGGAGGCAGATACGCAGTATTTT | CASSLFQEADTQYF
TRBD2 | TRBJ2-4 | NA | TRBV5-1 | TGCGCCAGCAGCTTGGCCGCGACTAGCGGGAGTGGGGTTGGAACAGCCAAAAACATTCAGTACTTC | CASSLAATSGSGVGTAKNIQYF
TRBD1 | TRBJ2-7 | NA | TRBV5-6 | TGTGCCAGCAGCTCTCAATACAGGGGGAGCGGGTACTTC | CASSSQYRGSGYF
TRBD1 | TRBJ1-1 | NA | TRBV19 | TGTGCCAGTAGTATCCTTGGAGGGGGCAATGGAAAGAACACTGAAGCTTTCTTT | CASSILGGGNGKNTEAFF
NA | TRBJ2-3 | once | TRBV12-2 | TGTGCAAGTCGACGGGTCACTTACATGGATACGCAGTATTTT | CASRRVTYMDTQYF
NA | TRBJ1-2 | NA | TRBV7-3 | TGTGCCAGCAGCGCCGGAACAGGAAACTATGGCTACACCTTC | CASSAGTGNYGYTF
NA | TRBJ2-3 | NA | TRBV18 | TGTGCCAGCTCACCACTCGTCGCAGATACGCAGTATTTT | CASSPLVADTQYF
NA | TRBJ1-3 | once | TRBV9 | TGTGCCAGCAGCGCTGGACAGCCGGGGCCGGGGGGCTCTGGAAACACCATATATTTT | CASSAGQPGPGGSGNTIYF
TRBD2 | TRBJ2-4 | NA | TRBV27 | TGTGCCAGCAGTTCGGGGACTATAGATGATGCCAAAAACATTCAGTACTTC | CASSSGTIDDAKNIQYF
NA | TRBJ1-3 | NA | TRBV10-3 | TGTGCCATCAGTGAGTCCCACAGGTCTCCCGTCTGGTTT | CAISESHRSPVWF
NA | TRBJ2-1 | NA | TRBV6-4 | TGTGCCAGCAGTCAACAAAGCTCCTACAATGAGCAGTTCTTC | CASSQQSSYNEQFF
TRBD2 | TRBJ2-5 | NA | TRBV7-9 | TGTGCCAGCAGCTTAGACCCGCGGGGGGTTTTTGAGACCCAGTACTTC | CASSLDPRGVFETQYF